These 15 T cell receptor beta chains originate from one sample sequenced in a study of control samples from healthy donors and cancer patients. The method was immunoSEQ multiplex PCR; TCRdb's version includes in-frame clones alone and lacks a portion of them. The data hold about 26,000 clones, with approximately 78% observed a single time. The material sequenced was PBMCs. The source of these receptors is a man in his fifties or sixties with colorectal cancer.

This chain's CDR3 is CASSRAGGLNEQYV. In DNA, the CDR3 is TGTGCCAGCAGCCGGGCGGGGGGGCTCAACGAGCAGTACGTC. This chain uses TRBV3-1 (or the pseudogene TRBV3-2) with TRBJ2-7; 9 positions agree with TRBD2. CDR1 and CDR2 (germline): LGHDT, YNNKEL (reference sequence). V lost 4 bases to trimming and J lost 5 bases; unmatched junction nucleotides: 6. The CDR3 is made up of 14 amino acids.

This clone was counted once. This chain connects TRBV15 to TRBJ1-2; D gene ambiguous. Germline-derived CDR1 and CDR2 are LNHNV and YYDKDF (reference sequence). The germline V and J ends were trimmed by 4 bases and 3 bases, with 12 bases remaining between them. This CDR3 is 14 amino acids long. CDR3 region: CATSIPVPYYGYTF. The CDR3 DNA sequence: TGTGCCACCAGCATCCCGGTCCCCTACTATGGCTACACCTTC. Supplemented by reference TRBV15 and TRBJ1-2, the full variable domain reads DAMVIQNPRYQVTQFGKPVTLSCSQTLNHNVMYWYQQKSSQAPKLLFHYYDKDFNNEADTPDNFQSRRPNTSFCFLDIRSPGLGDTAMYLCATSIPVPYYGYTFGSGTRLTVV.

This chain links TRBV18 with TRBJ1-2; 7 bases are a match to TRBD1. The CDR3 is 16 amino acids. After removal of 6 bases from V and 3 bases from J, the junction contained 13 bases not matched to a gene. The germline V gene encodes CDR1 KGHSH and CDR2 LQKENI. The CDR3 protein is CASSLTRDSLDYGYTF. DNA for the CDR3: TGTGCCAGCTCCCTGACTAGGGACAGCCTAGACTATGGCTACACCTTC.

The rearrangement uses TRBV4-1 and TRBJ2-3; D call uncertain. Germline V gene sequence: CDR1 MGHRA, CDR2 YSYEKL. Trimming took 0 bases from V and 2 from J, leaving 6 bases between them. The CDR3 runs 14 residues. CDR3 in DNA: TGCGCCAGCAGCCAAGAGATTATCACAGATACGCAGTATTTT. Residues: CASSQEIITDTQYF.

V usage is TRBV4-3 and J usage is TRBJ1-4; tentatively, D is TRBD1 (5 bases). Germline V gives CDR1 LGHNA, CDR2 YSLEER. The CDR3 totals 16 residues. V lost 1 base and J lost 7, with 16 bases in between. DNA of the CDR3: TGCGCCAGCAGCCAAGCCCTAGAACTCGGGGGTGAAAAACTGTTTTTT. It yields the protein CASSQALELGGEKLFF.

The chain carries TRBV3-1 (or the pseudogene TRBV3-2) and TRBJ1-3, with D unresolved. The germline V gene encodes CDR1 LGHDT and CDR2 YNNKEL (reference sequence). This CDR3 has 11 residues. The ends were cut back, 4 bases at V and 4 bases at J, with 2 bases in the middle. The CDR3 sequence: CASSPGNTIYF. Written as DNA, the CDR3 is TGTGCCAGCAGCCCCGGAAACACCATATATTTT.

CDR3 nucleotide sequence: TGCGCCAGCAGTGCTAACAGGGTATCCTCTGGGGCCAACGTCCTGACTTTC. It codes for CASSANRVSSGANVLTF. The rearrangement links TRBV10-1 to TRBJ2-6; the D gene is possibly TRBD1 (6 bases). CDR3 length: 17 amino acids. V gave up 4 bases and J gave up 0 bases, with 13 bases separating them. The germline gives CDR1 WNHNN, CDR2 SYGVQD (reference sequence).

V usage is TRBV6-5 and J usage is TRBJ1-2; D remains ambiguous. This CDR3 is built from 13 residues. V was clipped by 0 bases and J by 4 bases, with 6 bases between them. Germline CDR1 MNHEY, CDR2 SVGAGI. The CDR3 bases are TGTGCCAGCAGTTACTCGATCCCCTATGGCTACACCTTC. This gives the protein CASSYSIPYGYTF.

J is TRBJ2-1 and V is TRBV18; either TRBD1 or TRBD2 may supply D (5 bases each). V lost 5 bases, J lost 1 base, and 15 bases lay in between. CDR3 length: 16 residues. Germline V lookup: CDR1 KGHSH, CDR2 LQKENI. The DNA of the CDR3 is TGTGCCAGCTCAGTCTGGTCGGGGACGTCCTACAATGAGCAGTTCTTC. Translated, it gives CASSVWSGTSYNEQFF.

The chain combines TRBV6-5 with TRBJ1-5, with a weak D call TRBD1 (6 bases). V lost 7 bases, J lost 3 bases, and 16 bases lay in between. The CDR3 is 15 residues long. Germline CDR1 MNHEY, CDR2 SVGAGI. The CDR3 DNA is TGTGCCAGCAATCCTGGACAGTGGGTCAATCAGCCCCAGCATTTT. Amino acids: CASNPGQWVNQPQHF.

A remark on this clone: Different DNA sequences within this sample yield the same CDR3. This chain connects TRBV30 to TRBJ1-1; D gene ambiguous. The V gene lost 0 bases and the J gene lost 0 bases, with 5 bases spanning the gap. The length of the CDR3 is 13 residues. From germline, CDR1 is GTSNPN and CDR2 SVGIG (reference sequence). The CDR3 sequence: CAWSVGLNTEAFF. The CDR3 nucleotides are TGTGCCTGGAGTGTGGGGTTGAACACTGAAGCTTTCTTT.

This chain connects TRBV9 to TRBJ2-5, with D perhaps TRBD1 (5 bases). The CDR3 covers 18 residues. In germline, CDR1 is SGDLS, CDR2 YYNGEE. V lost 0 bases to trimming and J lost 0 bases, with 18 bases between them. CDR3 loop: CASSVGTWGQSYQETQYF. The CDR3 DNA reads TGTGCCAGCAGCGTAGGGACGTGGGGCCAGTCGTACCAAGAGACCCAGTACTTC.

The chain is built from TRBV7-2 and TRBJ1-4, with TRBD1 identical over 8 bases. Looked up from germline, CDR1 is SGHTA and CDR2 is FQGNSA. The CDR3 totals 13 residues. The trim removed 4 bases at V and 12 bases at J, leaving 7 bases unmatched. DNA of the CDR3: TGTGCCAGCAGCTCGAGGACAGGGTTGGAACTGTTTTTT. The encoded protein is CASSSRTGLELFF.

The chain joins TRBV6-6 to TRBJ1-4, with D perhaps matching TRBD1 (5 bases). With 5 bases removed from V and 8 bases from J, the gap between germline ends came to 18 bases. CDR1 is MNHNY and CDR2 is SVGAGI in the germline V gene (reference sequence). This CDR3 is 15 amino acids long. The CDR3 bases are TGTGCCAGCAGTCGACCTGGTGGACGGGGGGAAAAACTGTTTTTT. Its translation is CASSRPGGRGEKLFF.

This clone was seen a few times. The chain links TRBV9 to TRBJ1-6, with 7 bases lining up with TRBD1. V gave up 4 bases and J gave up 10 bases; unmatched junction bases: 8. The V gene's germline CDR1 is SGDLS and CDR2 YYNGEE. The CDR3 runs to 14 residues. The DNA for the CDR3 is TGTGCCAGCAGCTTTGACAGGGTTGGATCACCCCTCCACTTT. This codes for CASSFDRVGSPLHF.